This TCR beta chain was identified in a study of T cells in Graves' hyperthyroidism and ophthalmopathy. Exclusions: uncontrolled infection, other autoimmune disease, pregnancy, lactation. Trimming cost V 7 bases and J 7 bases, with 19 bases left between them. The CDR3 is made up of 13 amino acids. Germline values: CDR1 DFQATT, CDR2 SNEGSKA (reference sequence). This clonotype was counted many times. Its antigen is unknown. Template material for amplifying TCR beta CDR3 regions consisted of RNA transcripts. The study used the HTBI primer set for a first-round RT-PCR of the TCR CDR3. TCRdb re-analysed the multiplex PCR reads in MiXCR, keeping a single row per CDR3 protein. The sample has around 520,000 distinct CDR3 sequences; less than 25% are singletons. Study conclusions and caveats: By a 13 V-J model, ophthalmopathy was set apart from stable hyperthyroidism.

This chain connects TRBV20-1 to TRBJ1-1; tentative D call: TRBD1 (6 bases). The origin of this receptor is a young woman with Graves' ophthalmopathy. Sequenced material: blood. The CDR3 is CSVKRRGAGEAFF. The CDR3 bases are TGCAGTGTCAAAAGACGGGGGGCGGGTGAAGCTTTCTTT.